A single sample is the source of the 9 T cell receptor beta chains below, sequenced in a study of CD8+ T cells in alopecia areata. Extraction of RNA preceded its reverse transcription into cDNA, which served as the sequencing template. Clones were read by immunoSEQ multiplex PCR, and TCRdb kept only the in-frame ones, dropping some. The sample lists over 30,000 clones, more than 60% occurring once. The sequenced material came from NKG2D-low CD8+ T cells sorted from blood. Receptors originate from a human donor with alopecia areata.

The chain employs TRBV29-1 and TRBJ2-7; either TRBD1 or TRBD2 may supply D (5 bases each). Germline V gene lookup returns CDR1 SQVTM and CDR2 ANQGSEA. The CDR3 is 11 amino acids. With 6 bases removed from V and 2 bases from J, the gap between germline ends came to 8 bases. This CDR3 is CSVGDPYEQYF. CDR3 in DNA: TGCAGCGTAGGGGACCCCTACGAGCAGTACTTC.

In its sample, this clone was seen a few times. The gene calls are TRBV7-9 and TRBJ2-3; D gene ambiguous. Germline V gene data show CDR1 as SEHNR and CDR2 as FQNEAQ (reference sequence). This CDR3 spans 12 amino acids. The ends were cut back, 5 bases at V and 6 bases at J, with 9 bases in the middle. The CDR3 protein is CASSLVRDTQYF. CDR3 nucleotide sequence: TGTGCCAGCAGCCTAGTTCGGGATACGCAGTATTTT.

This sequence joins TRBV18 and TRBJ2-2; D not resolved. Between the trimmed V and J ends, which lost 2 bases and 0 bases, there was a span of 7 bases. The CDR3 has 15 amino acids. The germline CDR1 and CDR2 sequences are KGHSH and LQKENI. The CDR3 nucleotides read TGTGCCAGCTCACCAATCGCGACGAACACCGGGGAGCTGTTTTTT. This sequence encodes CASSPIATNTGELFF.

The chain has TRBV2 and TRBJ2-3, with a tentative D call TRBD2 (6 bases). Germline lookup yields CDR1 SNHLY and CDR2 FYNNEI. This CDR3 has 13 residues. Trimming cost V 7 bases and J 1 base, with 9 bases left between them. CDR3 sequence reads: CASMGGGTDTQYF. The CDR3 nucleotides are TGTGCCAGCATGGGCGGGGGCACAGATACGCAGTATTTT.

The chain couples TRBV29-1 to TRBJ2-7; D uncertain. The CDR3 is 15 residues long. Per the germline V gene, CDR1 is SQVTM and CDR2 is ANQGSEA. V lost 4 bases and J 3 bases, leaving 19 bases between the germline ends. CDR3 sequence reads: CSVGMGPLSLYEQYF. The CDR3 DNA is TGCAGCGTTGGAATGGGTCCCCTTTCCCTCTACGAGCAGTACTTC.

This clone is medium-sized (0.01 to 0.1%) by share. V is TRBV4-1 and J is TRBJ2-5; possible D gene TRBD2, 5 bases. The CDR3 consists of 15 residues. With 10 bases removed from V and 4 bases from J, the gap between germline ends came to 22 bases. Germline V gene sequence: CDR1 MGHRA, CDR2 YSYEKL. CDR3 coding DNA: TGCGCCAACCACCGTGGGGTACAACTAGGAGAGACCCAGTACTTC. Amino acid sequence: CANHRGVQLGETQYF.

The chain combines TRBV27 with TRBJ2-1; no firm D call. Germline V CDR1 and CDR2: MNHEY, SMNVEV (reference sequence). The CDR3 spans 13 residues. The V end lost 8 bases, the J end lost 4 bases, and 12 bases lay between the germline ends. The CDR3 loop reads CASGDLGYNEQFF. The DNA of the CDR3 is TGTGCCAGCGGTGACCTAGGATACAATGAGCAGTTCTTC.

The J gene is TRBJ2-7, the V gene TRBV7-9; no firm D call. The germline V gene has CDR1 SEHNR and CDR2 FQNEAQ (reference sequence). The CDR3 sequence is 14 residues long. The V end was cut by 1 base, the J end by 2 bases, with 9 bases between. This CDR3 reads CASSLGLQPYEQYF. As DNA, the CDR3 is TGTGCCAGCAGCTTAGGTTTGCAGCCCTACGAGCAGTACTTC.

V and J are TRBV6-5 and TRBJ2-4; D perhaps matches TRBD1 (5 bases). The CDR3 is made up of 13 amino acids. Germline CDR1 reads MNHEY; CDR2 reads SVGAGI. V was trimmed by 2 bases and J by 8 bases, leaving 10 bases between them. CDR3 protein: CASSYGAAHIQYF. CDR3 nucleotide sequence: TGTGCCAGCAGTTACGGGGCCGCCCACATTCAGTACTTC.